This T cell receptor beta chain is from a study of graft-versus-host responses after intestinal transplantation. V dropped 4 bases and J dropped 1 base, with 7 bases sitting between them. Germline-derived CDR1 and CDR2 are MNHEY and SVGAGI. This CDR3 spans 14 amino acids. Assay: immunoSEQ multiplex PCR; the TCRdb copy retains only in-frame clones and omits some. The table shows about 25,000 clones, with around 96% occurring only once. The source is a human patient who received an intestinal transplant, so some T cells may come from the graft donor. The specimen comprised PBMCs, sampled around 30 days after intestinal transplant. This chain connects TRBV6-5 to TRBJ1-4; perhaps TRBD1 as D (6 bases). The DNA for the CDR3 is TGTGCCAGCAGTTCACAGGGAACTAATGAAAAACTGTTTTTT. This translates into CASSSQGTNEKLFF.